The rows below give T cell receptor beta chains drawn from one sample of a study of early T cells in non-severe SARS-CoV-2 infection. TCRdb redid the calling of the 5' RACE reads with MiXCR, one entry per CDR3 protein. The sample has around 27,000 distinct CDR3 sequences, under 4% seen once. Input material: whole blood. The receptors shown here come from an adult who was a healthcare worker with PCR-confirmed SARS-CoV-2 infection or an uninfected control (not recorded which). Each CDR3 is given with its conserved first and last residue.

CASSLFQGTEAFF	TRBV12-3/TRBV12-4	TRBJ1-1
CASSGHVGNQPQHF	TRBV6-2/TRBV6-3	TRBJ1-5
CASSYRDNQPQHF	TRBV6-5	TRBJ1-5
CASSHSPTGRAGELFF	TRBV4-1	TRBJ2-2
CASSFGGMNYGYTF	TRBV12-3/TRBV12-4	TRBJ1-2
CAISPSHGQGVTGELFF	TRBV10-3	TRBJ2-2
CASSLTGTTYEQYF	TRBV11-2	TRBJ2-7
CASSYQNTDTQYF	TRBV27	TRBJ2-3
CASSMGEGAFF	TRBV7-8	TRBJ1-1
CASSMGRGPQETQYF	TRBV9	TRBJ2-5
CASSDRGNTEAFF	TRBV19	TRBJ1-1
CSARDQALRNKEPQHF	TRBV20-1	TRBJ1-5
CASSQGLTGDTQYF	TRBV4-1	TRBJ2-3
CASSPMVQGLDNSYEQYF	TRBV5-1	TRBJ2-7
CASSEGARGYTF	TRBV12-3/TRBV12-4	TRBJ1-2
CASSQNRGETQYF	TRBV7-8	TRBJ2-5
CATRRSLTGELFF	TRBV19	TRBJ2-2
CASSLGGQGYEQYF	TRBV7-2	TRBJ2-7
CASSFPSNTEAFF	TRBV6-2/TRBV6-3	TRBJ1-1
CASRRTGGGQETQYF	TRBV19	TRBJ2-5
CASSRSGQGPSYEQYF	TRBV7-2	TRBJ2-7
CSVRTGYNSPLHF	TRBV29-1	TRBJ1-6
CSAGTPTSGNTIYF	TRBV20-1	TRBJ1-3
CASTMEGVLTF	TRBV19	TRBJ2-6
CSALRGKDTQYF	TRBV20-1	TRBJ2-3
CSAAGWQETQYF	TRBV20-1	TRBJ2-5
CASRGVGELFF	TRBV27	TRBJ2-2
CASSPGPGYYEQYF	TRBV5-6	TRBJ2-7
CASSLARTARSYEQYF	TRBV7-2	TRBJ2-7
CASSLLQQGNEQFF	TRBV27	TRBJ2-1
CASMGLAGLSGANVLTF	TRBV19	TRBJ2-6
CSPTVPPTNEKLFF	TRBV29-1	TRBJ1-4
CASSLQVRRGESPLHF	TRBV12-3/TRBV12-4	TRBJ1-6
CSGGTGELFF	TRBV29-1	TRBJ2-2
CASSQVPFRTSGYNEQFF	TRBV3-1	TRBJ2-1
CAWGTGTNEQYF	TRBV30	TRBJ2-7
CAWGDGNTEAFF	TRBV30	TRBJ1-1
CSADGYQSTDTEAFF	TRBV20-1	TRBJ1-1
CASSQGGIGELFF	TRBV7-8	TRBJ2-2
CASSQRLDSYNEQFF	TRBV7-8	TRBJ2-1
CVAQKMNTEAFF	TRBV6-5	TRBJ1-1
CASSEASGRSYNEQFF	TRBV7-9	TRBJ2-1
CASRLNNYGYTF	TRBV5-1	TRBJ1-2
CASSYLRGLREETQYF	TRBV6-6	TRBJ2-5
CASSQGMGLAGEETQYF	TRBV4-1	TRBJ2-5
CASSIADREHEQYF	TRBV5-1	TRBJ2-7
CASSHRSYNSPLHF	TRBV4-2	TRBJ1-6
CSARDLLSQPQHF	TRBV20-1	TRBJ1-5
CASSWDFTDTQYF	TRBV5-1	TRBJ2-3
CASSELAGANVLTF	TRBV6-4	TRBJ2-6
CASSLGGRSFGEQYF	TRBV7-2	TRBJ2-7
CASSLQVGGNTEAFF	TRBV5-1	TRBJ1-1
CAWTLEGFLHYGYTF	TRBV30	TRBJ1-2
CAISEGSGRSNEQFF	TRBV10-3	TRBJ2-1
CSASQGKTYEQYF	TRBV20-1	TRBJ2-7